A selection of T cell receptor beta chains follows, all from one sample in a study of CD8 T cells in Susac syndrome. Each CDR3 protein gets one entry after TCRdb re-called the immunoSEQ multiplex PCR reads with MiXCR. The sample yields under 150,000 distinct CDR3 sequences, 95% seen once. Source material: CD4+ T cells from PBMCs. The source of these receptors is a human donor with Susac syndrome. The CDR3 runs from the conserved cysteine through the conserved F or W. A D gene is named only where the DNA matches it firmly. Clone size is not always given. Where it is, it says once, few, many or a class for expanded clones.

D gene,J gene,clone size,V gene,CDR3 protein,CDR3 DNA
-,TRBJ1-2,-,TRBV7-3,CASSLMASGYGYTF,TGTGCCAGCAGCTTAATGGCCAGTGGCTATGGCTACACCTTC
TRBD2,TRBJ2-5,-,TRBV13,CASSPVGLAAAHQETQYF,TGTGCCAGCAGCCCCGTGGGACTAGCGGCCGCGCACCAAGAGACCCAGTACTTC
-,TRBJ2-7,-,TRBV6-6,CASSYWGDEQYF,TGTGCCAGCAGTTATTGGGGAGACGAGCAGTACTTC
TRBD1,TRBJ2-7,-,TRBV12-3/TRBV12-4,CASSPDRDRGVSEQYF,TGTGCCAGCAGTCCAGACCGGGACAGGGGTGTTAGCGAGCAGTACTTC
-,TRBJ2-7,once,TRBV4-1,CASSNPGRGIYEQYF,TGCGCCAGCAGCAATCCGGGCAGGGGTATCTACGAGCAGTACTTC
TRBD1,TRBJ1-1,-,TRBV20-1,CSATQGGAEAFF,TGCAGTGCTACTCAGGGGGGGGCTGAAGCTTTCTTT
-,TRBJ2-5,-,TRBV9,CASSVGGQQETQYF,TGTGCCAGCAGCGTAGGAGGCCAGCAAGAGACCCAGTACTTC
TRBD1,TRBJ1-6,-,TRBV20-1,CSARGGTGGSPLHF,TGCAGTGCTAGAGGGGGGACAGGGGGCTCACCCCTCCACTTT
-,TRBJ2-5,-,TRBV30,CAWATETQYF,TGTGCCTGGGCTACGGAGACCCAGTACTTC
TRBD1,TRBJ1-5,-,TRBV30,CAWSTRQGVGGNQPQHF,TGTGCCTGGAGTACTCGACAGGGAGTAGGGGGCAATCAGCCCCAGCATTTT
-,TRBJ1-4,-,TRBV28,CASSFNSEKLFF,TGTGCCAGCAGTTTCAACAGCGAAAAACTGTTTTTT
-,TRBJ1-4,-,TRBV30,CALRQDEKLFF,TGTGCTTTACGACAGGATGAAAAACTGTTTTTT
-,TRBJ1-1,-,TRBV30,CAWYPHALGGRNTEAFF,TGTGCCTGGTACCCCCACGCACTGGGGGGCAGGAACACTGAAGCTTTCTTT
-,TRBJ2-3,-,TRBV7-3,CASSLGGLSSDTQYF,TGTGCCAGCAGCTTAGGGGGCCTTAGCTCAGATACGCAGTATTTT
-,TRBJ2-1,-,TRBV4-1,CASSPGRVGVDNEQFF,TGCGCCAGCAGCCCCGGGCGGGTAGGGGTGGACAATGAGCAGTTCTTC
TRBD1,TRBJ2-5,-,TRBV6-5,CASSYGSRGETQYF,TGTGCCAGCAGTTACGGGTCCAGGGGGGAGACCCAGTACTTC
TRBD2,TRBJ2-1,-,TRBV11-1,CASSTGTSGRYNEQFF,TGTGCCAGCAGCACAGGGACTAGCGGGAGATACAATGAGCAGTTCTTC